This paragraph covers one T cell receptor (beta chain) sequence. These data originate in a study of blood T cell repertoires in COVID-19. The overall study: COVID-19 samples from acute and convalescent phases originated in the United States, Italy and Spain. In each case, the material was cDNA or gDNA derived from T cells, B-cell-depleted T cells, or PBMCs.

As originally analysed: Amplifying reference gene primers gave estimates of nucleated cell counts. Profiling relied on immunoSEQ multiplex PCR, and the TCRdb table lists in-frame clones only, not all of them. That table gives V, J and clone size, and the DNA gave D and trimming. Of a few hundred thousand clones in the sample, roughly 90% were seen once. V was pared by 4 bases and J by 2 bases, with 12 bases between. The CDR3 sequence is 14 residues long. CDR1 is SGHVS, CDR2 FQNEAQ, per germline. This TCR came from a man aged 18 to 35 with acute COVID-19. The sequenced sample was PBMCs or T cells enriched from blood (not recorded which). The chain has TRBV7-8 and TRBJ2-7, with D possibly being TRBD2 (5 bases). CDR3 sequence: CASSWAGGTYEQYF. CDR3 coding DNA: TGTGCCAGCAGCTGGGCGGGCGGTACCTACGAGCAGTACTTC.